This T cell receptor beta chain was observed in a study of T-cell memory formation after mild COVID-19. Overall study: Largely, TCR clusters stayed within a single donor. Study-level points and caveats: Second-wave clones with a day 37 peak had unconfirmed SARS-CoV-2 specificity. Clones that contracted from day 15 to 85 had balanced CD4/CD8; later expanders were CD4+ biased.

5'RACE with constant-segment primers yielded barcoded, UMI-tagged TCR alpha and TCR beta cDNA libraries. MiXCR, run by TCRdb on the 5' RACE reads, gives a single entry per CDR3 protein. The sample lists approximately 180,000 distinct CDR3 sequences; 16% were seen once. As for this clonotype: Its matching antigen is unknown.

This sequence was found in an adult woman who had mild COVID-19 (a few samples of this study predate the infection). Cell type and time point are not known. Sequencing used PBMCs or a T cell subset sorted from them (not recorded which).

The CDR3 sequence is CASRSSASGRHVYEQYF. CDR3 bases: TGTGCCAGCAGATCCTCTGCTAGCGGGAGGCATGTCTACGAGCAGTACTTC. The chain employs TRBV28 and TRBJ2-7; TRBD2 aligns across 11 bases. The CDR3 length is 17 residues. Looked up from germline, CDR1 is MDHEN and CDR2 is SYDVKM. V shed 6 bases, J shed 3 bases, and the junction held 13 bases outside the gene matches.